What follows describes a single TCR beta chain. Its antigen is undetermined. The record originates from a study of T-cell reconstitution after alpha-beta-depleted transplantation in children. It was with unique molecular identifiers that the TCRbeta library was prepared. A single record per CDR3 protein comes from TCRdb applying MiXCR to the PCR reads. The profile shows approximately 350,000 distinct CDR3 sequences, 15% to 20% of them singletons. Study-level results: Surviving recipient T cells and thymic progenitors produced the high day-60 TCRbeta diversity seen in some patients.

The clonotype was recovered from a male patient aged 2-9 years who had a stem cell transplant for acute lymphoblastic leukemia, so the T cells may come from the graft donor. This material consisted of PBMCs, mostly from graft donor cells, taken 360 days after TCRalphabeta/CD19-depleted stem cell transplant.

CDR3 bases: TGTGCCACCAGTGAATCGGCTAGCGGCAGCACAGATACGCAGTATTTT. It specifies CATSESASGSTDTQYF. V and J are TRBV24-1 and TRBJ2-3; TRBD2 matches 7 bases. The CDR3 spans 16 residues. The V segment lost 4 bases and the J segment 0 bases; nucleotides outside the gene matches: 6. The germline CDR1 and CDR2 sequences are KGHDR and SFDVKD.